This T cell receptor beta chain derives from a study of OX40 agonist ivuxolimab in advanced cancers. Findings of the study overall: Researchers did not determine the expanded peripheral T cells' antigen specificity.

Notes on this clone: Antigen specificity is unknown.

Clones were read by immunoSEQ multiplex PCR, and TCRdb kept only the in-frame ones, dropping some. Here the sample spans roughly 7,000 clones, around 86% being singletons. This CDR3 comprises 16 residues. Trimming cost V 5 bases and J 4 bases; bases outside gene matches: 11. Germline lookup yields CDR1 SGDLS and CDR2 YYNGEE. The material was CD4+ or CD8+ T cells sorted from blood, obtained in a trial of the OX40 agonist ivuxolimab. The clonotype originates from an adult with an advanced solid tumor such as melanoma, head and neck, liver or kidney cancer. V gene TRBV9 combines with J gene TRBJ2-3; the match to TRBD1 covers 9 bases. The CDR3 nucleotides are TGTGCCAGCAGACCCGCCTACGGGACAGGGTCAGATACGCAGTATTTT. This gives the protein CASRPAYGTGSDTQYF.